Described below is a single T cell receptor beta chain sequence and its context. The data were obtained in a study of blood T cell repertoires in COVID-19. V lost 1 base, J lost 1 base, and 3 bases stayed unmatched. This CDR3 is built from 16 residues. Per the germline V gene, CDR1 is MNHNS and CDR2 is SASEGT. The authors' processing: Amplified reference gene primers provided the basis for estimating nucleated cell counts. Repertoires were generated with immunoSEQ multiplex PCR, while TCRdb's copy carries only in-frame clones and drops some. V, J and clone size were drawn from that table, and D and trimming were deduced from the DNA. The sample gives 81,000 or so clones, just under 85% of which show up once; 12% is in the top ten.

The clonotype originates from a woman in her 70s with active or convalescent COVID-19. Sample: peripheral blood. This sequence joins TRBV6-1 and TRBJ2-3, with 9 positions matching TRBD2. The CDR3 nucleotides are TGTGCCAGCAGTGAAGAATTAGCGGGGGGCACAGATACGCAGTATTTT. Protein: CASSEELAGGTDTQYF.